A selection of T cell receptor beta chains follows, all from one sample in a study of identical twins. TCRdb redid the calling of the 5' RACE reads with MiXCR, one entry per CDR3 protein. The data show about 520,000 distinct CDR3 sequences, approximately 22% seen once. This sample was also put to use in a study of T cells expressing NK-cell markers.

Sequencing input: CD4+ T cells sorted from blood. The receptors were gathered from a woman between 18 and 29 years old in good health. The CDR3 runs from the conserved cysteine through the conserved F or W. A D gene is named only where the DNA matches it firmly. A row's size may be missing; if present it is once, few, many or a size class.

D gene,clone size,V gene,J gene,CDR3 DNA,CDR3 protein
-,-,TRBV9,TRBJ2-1,TGTGCCAGCGCCGTGTTTAATGAGCAGTTCTTC,CASAVFNEQFF
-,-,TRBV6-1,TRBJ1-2,TGTGCCAGCAGCCTCGGAGGGGGGGCCGGCAGCTACACCTTC,CASSLGGGAGSYTF
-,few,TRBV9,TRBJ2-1,TGTGCCAGCAGCGCCCAACTAGCCCGAAATTGGGATGAGCAGTTCTTC,CASSAQLARNWDEQFF
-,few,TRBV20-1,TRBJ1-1,TGCAGTGCCCCCGGGCATTTGAACACTGAAGCTTTCTTT,CSAPGHLNTEAFF
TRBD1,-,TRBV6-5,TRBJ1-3,TGTGCCAGCAGTTACCTGCCGGGACAGGGTGGAAACACCATATATTTT,CASSYLPGQGGNTIYF
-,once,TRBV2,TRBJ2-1,-,CASSEYFGQKPFF
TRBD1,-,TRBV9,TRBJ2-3,TGTGCCAGCAGCCTGGGCCCGACAGGGGGAGGCACAGATACGCAGTATTTT,CASSLGPTGGGTDTQYF
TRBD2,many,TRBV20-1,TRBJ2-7,TGCAGTGCGTCCCCAATGACTAGCGGAGGGGAGCAGTACTTC,CSASPMTSGGEQYF
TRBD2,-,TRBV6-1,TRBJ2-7,TGTGCCAGCAGTGAAGCGCCTAGCGGGTTCTACGAGCAGTACTTC,CASSEAPSGFYEQYF
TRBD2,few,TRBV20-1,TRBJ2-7,TGCAGTGCGTCACCGGGACTAGCTACGACGGGGCAGTACTTC,CSASPGLATTGQYF
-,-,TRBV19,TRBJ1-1,TGTGCCAGTAGTATCCGTCAGGGGAACACTGAAGCTTTCTTT,CASSIRQGNTEAFF
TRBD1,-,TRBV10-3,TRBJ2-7,TGTGCCATCAGTGAGTCGGCAGGGGGAAACTACGAGCAGTACTTC,CAISESAGGNYEQYF
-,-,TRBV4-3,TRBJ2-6,TGCGCCAGCCGAAACCAAAAGGGCTCTGGGGCCAACGTCCTGACTTTC,CASRNQKGSGANVLTF
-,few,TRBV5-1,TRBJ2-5,TGCGCCAGCATGTCCCCAGTGGCGGAGACCCAGTACTTC,CASMSPVAETQYF
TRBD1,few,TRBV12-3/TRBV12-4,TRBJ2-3,TGTGCCAGCAGTTTGGACAGGCCCACAGATACGCAGTATTTT,CASSLDRPTDTQYF
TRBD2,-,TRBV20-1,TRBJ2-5,TGCAGTGCCAGCTCCGGACTAGCGGGGCGGCTGGATAGCTTC,CSASSGLAGRLDSF
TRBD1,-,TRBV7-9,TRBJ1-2,TGTGCCAGCAGCATACAACAGGGGATGGATGGCTACACCTTC,CASSIQQGMDGYTF
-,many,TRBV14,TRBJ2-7,TGTGCCAGCAGCCAAGATGACCGCAGCTACGAGCAGTACTTC,CASSQDDRSYEQYF
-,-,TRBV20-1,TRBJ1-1,TGCAGTGCTAGTCCACCCGGGTACACTGAAGCTTTCTTT,CSASPPGYTEAFF
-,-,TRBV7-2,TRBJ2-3,TGTGCCAGCAGCGACAAGGAGCGGCTAACAGATACGCAGTATTTT,CASSDKERLTDTQYF
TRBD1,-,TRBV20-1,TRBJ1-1,TGCAGTGCTAGACGGCCGAATGGACAGGGCGGTCGAACTGAAGCTTTCTTT,CSARRPNGQGGRTEAFF
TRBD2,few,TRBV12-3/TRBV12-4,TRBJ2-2,TGTGCCAGCAGAACCCCCGGGACTAGCGGGAACACCGGGGAGCTGTTTTTT,CASRTPGTSGNTGELFF
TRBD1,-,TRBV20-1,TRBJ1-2,TGCAGTGCTAGACACTACGACAGGGGCCCAGGGGGCTACACCTTC,CSARHYDRGPGGYTF
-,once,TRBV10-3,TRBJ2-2,TGTGCCGTCGAGGACAGCCCAAACGGGGAGCTGTTTTTT,CAVEDSPNGELFF
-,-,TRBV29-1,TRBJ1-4,TGCAGCGTTGAAGTAGGCGAAAAACTGTTTTTT,CSVEVGEKLFF
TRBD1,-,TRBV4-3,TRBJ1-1,TGCGCCAGCAGCCAAGATAGCCGGGACAGGGGGAGGGCTGAAGCTTTCTTT,CASSQDSRDRGRAEAFF
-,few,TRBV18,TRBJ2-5,TGTGCCAGCTCACCACCCCGCGTATACCAAGAGACCCAGTACTTC,CASSPPRVYQETQYF
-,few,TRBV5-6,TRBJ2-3,TGTGCCAGCCTGGACAGCATTTTAGATACGCAGTATTTT,CASLDSILDTQYF
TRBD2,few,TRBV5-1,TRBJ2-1,TGCGCCAGCAGCTTGAGGACTAGCGGGAGCCATGAGCAGTTCTTC,CASSLRTSGSHEQFF
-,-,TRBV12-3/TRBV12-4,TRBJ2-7,TGTGCCAGCAGTTTAGGGGCCCACTACGAGCAGTACTTC,CASSLGAHYEQYF
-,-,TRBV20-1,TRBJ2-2,TGCGGGTTAGGGCGGCCGAACACCGGGGAGCTGTTTTTT,CGLGRPNTGELFF
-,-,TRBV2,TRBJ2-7,TGTGCCACCACACTGGGGCGGGAAAACGAGCAGTACTTC,CATTLGRENEQYF
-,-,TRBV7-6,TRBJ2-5,TGTGCCAGCAGCTTAGCGCATATGGAAGGGACCCAGTACTTC,CASSLAHMEGTQYF